One and the same sample provided the 10 T cell receptor beta chains below, sequenced in a study of patients and donors after allogeneic stem cell transplantation. TCRdb used MiXCR to reprocess the RT-PCR reads, holding one entry per CDR3 protein. This sample has about a million distinct CDR3 sequences, with about 20% found just once. The sample consisted of blood, either unsorted or a sorted T cell fraction (not recorded which). The receptors were sampled from a human donor who was either an allogeneic HSCT recipient or a stem cell or donor lymphocyte infusion donor (not recorded which). It is not recorded whose cells these are; they may come from a transplant donor.

The rearrangement uses TRBV20-1 and TRBJ2-5, with a weak D call TRBD1 (5 bases). Deletions cut 0 bases from V and 5 bases from J, with 16 bases between. Germline V gene sequence: CDR1 DFQATT, CDR2 SNEGSKA (reference sequence). This CDR3 spans 15 amino acids. The CDR3 sequence is CSARDLQGGRETQYF. The CDR3 region has the DNA TGCAGTGCTAGAGATCTCCAGGGTGGTCGGGAGACCCAGTACTTC.

The rearrangement uses TRBV9 and TRBJ2-2, with D unclear. This CDR3 has 13 residues. Trimming took 0 bases from V and 8 from J, leaving 8 bases between them. Germline CDR1 reads SGDLS; CDR2 reads YYNGEE. In DNA form, the CDR3 reads TGTGCCAGCAGCGTAGATTCCGGGGGGGAGCTGTTTTTT. Its protein product is CASSVDSGGELFF. The entire variable domain, with the rest obtained from reference TRBV9 and TRBJ2-2, is as follows: DSGVTQTPKHLITATGQRVTLRCSPRSGDLSVYWYQQSLDQGLQFLIQYYNGEERAKGNILERFSAQQFPDLHSELNLSSLELGDSALYFCASSVDSGGELFFGEGSRLTVL.

The chain combines TRBV10-3 with TRBJ2-7; no firm D call. Trimming took 6 bases from V and 5 from J, leaving 14 bases between them. Germline loops: CDR1 ENHRY, CDR2 SYGVKD. This CDR3 comprises 13 residues. DNA for the CDR3: TGTGCCATCAGGGCTACCGCCACGGACGAGCAGTACTTC. Amino acid sequence: CAIRATATDEQYF.

V usage is TRBV27 and J usage is TRBJ1-2; D perhaps matches TRBD1 (5 bases). V lost 6 bases and J 2 bases, leaving 10 bases between the germline ends. The germline V gene has CDR1 MNHEY and CDR2 SMNVEV (reference sequence). The CDR3 length is 13 residues. CDR3 DNA sequence: TGTGCCAGCAGCAGACAGATCAACTATGGCTACACCTTC. Amino acids: CASSRQINYGYTF.

This clonotype was seen repeatedly, ten times or more. The chain couples TRBV29-1 to TRBJ2-1; 7 bases align to TRBD2. The germline CDR1 and CDR2 sequences are SQVTM and ANQGSEA. J was trimmed by 9 bases and V by 4 bases; bases with no gene match: 12. CDR3 length equals 14 residues. CDR3 sequence (DNA): TGCAGCGTTGGGGGGACTACCCTCGGGGGTGAGCAGTTCTTC. As protein: CSVGGTTLGGEQFF.

The V and J genes are TRBV5-1 and TRBJ2-7; the D is unclear. Trimming shortened V by 0 bases and J by 2 bases, and 12 bases separated the two germline ends. The V gene's germline CDR1 is SGHRS and CDR2 YFSETQ. CDR3 length: 15 residues. CDR3 residues: CASSLALGFPYEQYF. The CDR3 DNA follows: TGCGCCAGCAGCTTGGCCTTGGGGTTCCCCTACGAGCAGTACTTC.

Here the CDR3 DNA reads TGTGCCAGCAGCCCCGGACCCATGAGCACAGATACGCAGTATTTT. It yields the protein CASSPGPMSTDTQYF. The gene calls are TRBV7-3 and TRBJ2-3; D is unresolved. The CDR3 sequence is 15 residues long. V was pared by 5 bases and J by 0 bases, with 12 bases between. Germline values: CDR1 SGHTA, CDR2 FQGTGA.

This clonotype came up many times. The CDR3 loop is CASSQDSRSTEAFF. The DNA for the CDR3 is TGTGCCAGCAGCCAAGACTCCCGGAGCACTGAAGCTTTCTTT. This sequence joins TRBV4-2 and TRBJ1-1, with no clear D. This CDR3 region has 14 residues. The V end was cut by 0 bases, the J end by 4 bases, with 9 bases between. Germline V gene lookup returns CDR1 LGHNA and CDR2 YNFKEQ.

This clonotype appeared a few times. V usage is TRBV6-5 and J usage is TRBJ1-2; 10 bases map to TRBD1. Germline V CDR1 and CDR2: MNHEY, SVGAGI. This CDR3 is 13 amino acids long. The V segment lost 4 bases and the J segment 7 bases; nucleotides outside the gene matches: 3. The DNA of the CDR3 is TGTGCCAGCAGTTCCGACAGGGGGCTTGGCTACACCTTC. Translating gives CASSSDRGLGYTF.

The chain has TRBV6-2 or TRBV6-3 and TRBJ2-2, with 10 bases lining up with TRBD2. Germline V gene data show CDR1 as MNHEY and CDR2 as SVGEGT. The CDR3 is 20 amino acids. V lost 0 bases to trimming and J lost 2 bases; unmatched junction nucleotides: 12. CDR3 residues: CASSYSILAGAILNTGELFF. The CDR3 coding sequence is TGTGCCAGCAGTTACTCGATTCTAGCGGGGGCCATACTAAACACCGGGGAGCTGTTTTTT.